This T cell receptor beta chain came from a study of blood T cell repertoires in COVID-19. As for the study in general: Acute and convalescent COVID-19 specimens originated in the United States, Italy and Spain. T cells, B-cell-depleted T cells, or PBMCs supplied cDNA or gDNA.

CDR3 length: 16 residues. As handled by the study authors: The authors estimated nucleated cell counts from reference gene primer amplification. Measured with immunoSEQ multiplex PCR; TCRdb has only the in-frame clones, and not every one. D and trimming were read from the DNA, whereas the V and J calls and clone size are those reported in that table. The sample consists of roughly 150,000 clones, more than 75% of them appearing once. The sequenced sample was peripheral blood. This chain connects TRBV21-1 to TRBJ1-4; no check of the table's D call, TRBD1, against the DNA was made. TRBV21-1 is reported as a pseudogene. This sequence was found in a man aged 60 to 75 with active or convalescent COVID-19. The CDR3 region is CASSKKSRTVDEKLFF. The CDR3 DNA sequence: TGTGCCAGCAGCAAAAAGAGCAGGACAGTCGATGAAAAACTGTTTTTT.